This record concerns one T cell receptor (beta chain) sequence. Its antigen is currently unknown. The data were taken from a study of CD4+ T cells in melanoma. General study points: A reported correlation linked neoantigen-specific CD4+ T cells to CD8+, macrophage and B cell function. Neoantigen-specific CD4+ T cells in melanoma reportedly had diverse differentiation states.

The repertoire was sequenced with immunoSEQ multiplex PCR; TCRdb's copy has only in-frame clones and lacks some. The sample shows around 130,000 clones, nearly 95% of them seen only once. Germline V gene sequence: CDR1 SEHNR, CDR2 FQNEAQ (reference sequence). CDR3 length: 16 residues. V shed 5 bases and J shed 3 bases, with 14 bases lying between them. The V call is TRBV7-9, the J call TRBJ1-6, with TRBD1 as a possible D gene (5 bases). The TCR originated in a human donor with melanoma. Here the CDR3 reads CASSARGPNYNSPLHF. The CDR3 DNA sequence: TGTGCCAGCAGCGCCCGGGGACCGAACTATAATTCACCCCTCCACTTT.